The 9 T cell receptor beta chains below were found in one sample sequenced in a study of shared clonotypes between healthy human individuals. Sequenced by immunoSEQ multiplex PCR; TCRdb stores in-frame clones only, minus some. The table lists around 600,000 clones, approximately 95% of them singletons. Naive CD8 cells, CD45RO-negative and positively selected for CCR7, excluded terminally differentiated effector memory CD45RA+ cells. Sequenced sample: naive CD8+ T cells sorted from blood. The receptors come from a woman aged 25 to 39 in good health.

V is TRBV6-1 and J is TRBJ2-1, with D hard to call. The length of the CDR3 is 14 residues. Germline V gene lookup returns CDR1 MNHNS and CDR2 SASEGT. V was cut by 0 bases and J by 4 bases, with 7 bases left in between. This CDR3 is CASSEAGLYNEQFF. The CDR3, as DNA: TGTGCCAGCAGTGAAGCCGGGCTTTACAATGAGCAGTTCTTC.

The chain couples TRBV2 to TRBJ2-7; no reliable D call. This CDR3 has 12 residues. Trimming took 9 bases from V and 5 from J, leaving 14 bases between them. Germline loops: CDR1 SNHLY, CDR2 FYNNEI. The DNA of the CDR3 is TGTGCCAGTCCGGGCCCAGCAAACGAGCAGTACTTC. Its translation: CASPGPANEQYF.

This clone was counted a few times. This chain joins TRBV30 and TRBJ1-3; D unresolved. The V and J ends lost 2 bases and 0 bases respectively, with 14 bases between them. The CDR3 totals 16 residues. CDR1 and CDR2 from the germline V gene are GTSNPN and SVGIG (reference sequence). CDR3 nucleotides: TGTGCCTGGAGTTTTTTAAGGGCTTCCTCTGGAAACACCATATATTTT. Residues: CAWSFLRASSGNTIYF.

The table lists this clone with a count of one. The chain has TRBV30 and TRBJ2-1; TRBD2 matches 16 bases. V dropped 1 base and J dropped 9; count of bases not matched to a gene: 9. The CDR3 covers 17 residues. CDR1 and CDR2 from the germline V gene are GTSNPN and SVGIG (reference sequence). The CDR3 DNA reads TGTGCCTGGAGTGGGGCCGGGACTAGCGGGAGGGCGGGTGAGCAGTTCTTC. This gives the protein CAWSGAGTSGRAGEQFF.

V gene TRBV5-6 combines with J gene TRBJ1-1, with D possibly being TRBD1 (6 bases). CDR3 length: 13 amino acids. The germline CDR1 and CDR2 sequences are SGHDT and YYEEEE. Trimming shortened V by 2 bases and J by 4 bases, and 9 bases separated the two germline ends. The CDR3 sequence is CASSFWGATEAFF. The CDR3 nucleotides read TGTGCCAGCAGCTTTTGGGGGGCCACTGAAGCTTTCTTT.

In DNA, the CDR3 is TGTGCCAGTAATGGTGGAGGGGGTTATACGAACACCGGGGAGCTGTTTTTT. It specifies CASNGGGGYTNTGELFF. The chain combines TRBV19 with TRBJ2-2, with D perhaps assigned TRBD1 or TRBD2 (6 bases each). CDR1 LNHDA and CDR2 SQIVND come from the germline V gene (reference sequence). This CDR3 region has 17 residues. V was cut by 7 bases and J by 0 bases, with 18 bases left in between.

The CDR3 is CASSPGRGSSYEQYF. The CDR3, as DNA: TGTGCCAGCAGCCCAGGCAGGGGCAGCTCCTACGAGCAGTACTTC. This chain uses TRBV28 with TRBJ2-7; tentative D call: TRBD1 (6 bases). CDR3 length: 15 residues. Germline values: CDR1 MDHEN, CDR2 SYDVKM. V gave up 6 bases and J gave up 0 bases, with 15 bases separating them.

V and J are TRBV19 and TRBJ2-3; tentative D call: TRBD1 (6 bases). Germline loops: CDR1 LNHDA, CDR2 SQIVND (reference sequence). Between the trimmed V and J ends, which lost 4 bases and 3 bases, there was a span of 17 bases. The CDR3 spans 16 residues. The CDR3 here is CASSTTGTDTTDTQYF. CDR3 nucleotide sequence: TGTGCCAGTAGTACTACAGGGACGGACACGACAGATACGCAGTATTTT.

The V gene is TRBV29-1, the J gene TRBJ2-1, with 7 bases that match TRBD2. The germline V gene encodes CDR1 SQVTM and CDR2 ANQGSEA. CDR3 length: 13 residues. V gave up 4 bases and J gave up 3 bases; unmatched junction bases: 3. CDR3 coding DNA: TGCAGCGTTGGGCTAGCGGACTACAATGAGCAGTTCTTC. Its translation: CSVGLADYNEQFF.